This T cell receptor (beta chain) was found in a study of T cells in Graves' hyperthyroidism and ophthalmopathy. This clonotype was counted at least ten times. The CDR3 is made up of 15 amino acids. Trimming removed 6 bases from V and 5 bases from J; junction bases left unmatched: 10. Germline-derived CDR1 and CDR2 are ENHRY and SYGVKD. Any patient presenting with uncontrolled infection, other autoimmune disease, pregnancy or lactation was left out. Diagnostic decisions used clinical symptoms, serum thyroxine and TRAb, thyroid ultrasound and orbital computed tomography. The source material, RNA transcripts, was used to amplify TCR beta CDR3 regions. HTBI primers drove first-round RT-PCR of the TCR CDR3. TCRdb redid the calling of the multiplex PCR reads with MiXCR, one entry per CDR3 protein. The sample holds 550,000 to 600,000 distinct CDR3 sequences, about 43% seen once.

J is TRBJ1-1 and V is TRBV10-3; 9 nucleotides align to TRBD1. The sequence was collected from an adult woman with Graves' disease, either hyperthyroidism or ophthalmopathy (not recorded which). The specimen sequenced was peripheral blood or thyroid tissue (not recorded which). The CDR3 here is CAIRMDRGVGTEAFF. CDR3 DNA sequence: TGTGCCATCAGAATGGACAGGGGTGTTGGGACTGAAGCTTTCTTT.